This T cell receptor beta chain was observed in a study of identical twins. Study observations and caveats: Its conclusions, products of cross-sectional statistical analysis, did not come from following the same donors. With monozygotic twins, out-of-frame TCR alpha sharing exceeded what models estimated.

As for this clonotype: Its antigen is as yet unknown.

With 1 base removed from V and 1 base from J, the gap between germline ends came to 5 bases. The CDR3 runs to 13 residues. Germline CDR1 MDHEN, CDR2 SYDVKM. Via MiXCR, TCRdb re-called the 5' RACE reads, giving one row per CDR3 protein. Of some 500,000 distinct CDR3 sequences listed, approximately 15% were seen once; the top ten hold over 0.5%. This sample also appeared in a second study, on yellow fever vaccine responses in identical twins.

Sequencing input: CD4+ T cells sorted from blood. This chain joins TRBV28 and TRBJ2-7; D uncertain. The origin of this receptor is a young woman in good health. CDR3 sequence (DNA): TGTGCCAGCAGTTTATACCCGTCCTACGAGCAGTACTTC. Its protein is CASSLYPSYEQYF.